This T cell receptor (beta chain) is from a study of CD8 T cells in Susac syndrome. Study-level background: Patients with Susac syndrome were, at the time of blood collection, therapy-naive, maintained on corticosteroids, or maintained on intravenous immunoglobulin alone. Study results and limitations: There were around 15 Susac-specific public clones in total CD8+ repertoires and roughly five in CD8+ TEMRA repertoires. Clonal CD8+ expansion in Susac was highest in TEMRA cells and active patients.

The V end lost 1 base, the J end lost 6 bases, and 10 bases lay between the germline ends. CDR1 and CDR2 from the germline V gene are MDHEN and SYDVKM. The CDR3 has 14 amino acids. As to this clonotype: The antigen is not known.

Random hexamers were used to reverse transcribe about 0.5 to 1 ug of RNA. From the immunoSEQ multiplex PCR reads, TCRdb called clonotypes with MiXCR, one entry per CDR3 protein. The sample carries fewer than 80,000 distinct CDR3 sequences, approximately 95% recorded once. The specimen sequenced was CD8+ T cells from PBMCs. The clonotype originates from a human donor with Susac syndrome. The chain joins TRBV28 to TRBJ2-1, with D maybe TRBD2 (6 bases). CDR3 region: CASSLLGGSNEQFF. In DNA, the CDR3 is TGTGCCAGCAGTTTATTGGGGGGTAGCAATGAGCAGTTCTTC.